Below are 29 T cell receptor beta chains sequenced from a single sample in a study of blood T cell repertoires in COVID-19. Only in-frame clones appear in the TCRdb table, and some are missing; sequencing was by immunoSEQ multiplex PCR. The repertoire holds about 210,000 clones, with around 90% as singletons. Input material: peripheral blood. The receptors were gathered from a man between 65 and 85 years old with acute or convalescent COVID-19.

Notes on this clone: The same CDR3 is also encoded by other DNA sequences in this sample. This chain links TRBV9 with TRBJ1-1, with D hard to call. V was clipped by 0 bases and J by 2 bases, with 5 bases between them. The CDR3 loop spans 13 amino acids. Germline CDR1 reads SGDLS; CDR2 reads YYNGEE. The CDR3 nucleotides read TGTGCCAGCAGCGTAGCAGTAAACACTGAAGCTTTCTTT. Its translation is CASSVAVNTEAFF. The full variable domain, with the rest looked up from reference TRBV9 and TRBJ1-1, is DSGVTQTPKHLITATGQRVTLRCSPRSGDLSVYWYQQSLDQGLQFLIQYYNGEERAKGNILERFSAQQFPDLHSELNLSSLELGDSALYFCASSVAVNTEAFFGQGTRLTVV.

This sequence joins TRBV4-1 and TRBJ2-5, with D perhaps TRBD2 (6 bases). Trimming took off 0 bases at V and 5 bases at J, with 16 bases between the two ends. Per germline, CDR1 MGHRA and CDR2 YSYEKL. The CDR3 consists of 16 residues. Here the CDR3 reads CASSQEGGLHGETQYF. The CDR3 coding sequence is TGCGCCAGCAGCCAAGAAGGTGGACTACATGGGGAGACCCAGTACTTC.

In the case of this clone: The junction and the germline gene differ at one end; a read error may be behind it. The CDR3 coding sequence is TGTGCCAGCAGTGACCGGGACTCCTCTCTTTTC. Amino acids: CASSDRDSSLF. The V call is TRBV6-2 or TRBV6-3, the J call TRBJ2-7; weak D call: TRBD2 (6 bases). The CDR3 totals 11 residues. Per germline, CDR1 MNHEY and CDR2 SVGEGT.

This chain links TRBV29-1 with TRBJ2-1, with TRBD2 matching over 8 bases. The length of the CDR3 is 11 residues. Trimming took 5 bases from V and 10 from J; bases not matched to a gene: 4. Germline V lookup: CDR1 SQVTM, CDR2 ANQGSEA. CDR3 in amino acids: CSVSQRGEQFF. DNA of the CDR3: TGCAGCGTTTCTCAGCGGGGGGAGCAGTTCTTC.

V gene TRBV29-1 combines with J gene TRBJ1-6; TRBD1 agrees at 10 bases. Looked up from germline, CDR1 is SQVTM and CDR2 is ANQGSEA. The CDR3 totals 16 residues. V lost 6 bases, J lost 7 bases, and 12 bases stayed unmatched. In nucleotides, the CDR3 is TGCAGCGTCCAAACAGCCGGACAGGGGGTGAATTCACCCCTCCACTTT. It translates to CSVQTAGQGVNSPLHF. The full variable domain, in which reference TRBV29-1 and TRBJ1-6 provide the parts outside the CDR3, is SAVISQKPSRDICQRGTSLTIQCQVDSQVTMMFWYRQQPGQSLTLIATANQGSEATYESGFVIDKFPISRPNLTFSTLTVSNMSPEDSSIYLCSVQTAGQGVNSPLHFGNGTRLTVT.

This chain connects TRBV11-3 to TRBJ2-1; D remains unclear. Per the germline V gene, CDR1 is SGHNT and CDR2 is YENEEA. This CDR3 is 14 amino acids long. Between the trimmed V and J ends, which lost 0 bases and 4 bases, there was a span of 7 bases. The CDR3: CASSLDGGYNEQFF. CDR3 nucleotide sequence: TGTGCCAGCAGCTTAGATGGCGGATACAATGAGCAGTTCTTC.

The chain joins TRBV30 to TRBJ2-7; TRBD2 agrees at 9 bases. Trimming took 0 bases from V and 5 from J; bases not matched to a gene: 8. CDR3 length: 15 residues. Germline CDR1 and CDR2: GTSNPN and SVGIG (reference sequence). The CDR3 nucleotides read TGTGCCTGGAGTGTTAAAGGACTAGCGTCCCACGAGCAGTACTTC. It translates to CAWSVKGLASHEQYF.

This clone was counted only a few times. CDR3 in amino acids: CATSKQGEYEQYF. Here the CDR3 DNA reads TGTGCCACCAGCAAACAGGGGGAATACGAGCAGTACTTC. J is TRBJ2-7 and V is TRBV15; 8 nucleotides line up with TRBD1. Trimming at V came to 4 bases and at J to 4 bases, leaving 3 bases not matched to a gene. The CDR3 is 13 amino acids. Germline CDR1 and CDR2: LNHNV and YYDKDF (reference sequence).

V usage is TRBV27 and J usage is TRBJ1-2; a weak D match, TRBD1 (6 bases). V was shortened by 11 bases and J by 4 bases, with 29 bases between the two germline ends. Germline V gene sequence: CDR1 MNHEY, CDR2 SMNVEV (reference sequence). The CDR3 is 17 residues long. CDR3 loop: CARGRGGGGGPSYGYTF. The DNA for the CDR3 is TGTGCCCGCGGGCGGGGAGGTGGGGGGGGCCCCTCCTATGGCTACACCTTC.

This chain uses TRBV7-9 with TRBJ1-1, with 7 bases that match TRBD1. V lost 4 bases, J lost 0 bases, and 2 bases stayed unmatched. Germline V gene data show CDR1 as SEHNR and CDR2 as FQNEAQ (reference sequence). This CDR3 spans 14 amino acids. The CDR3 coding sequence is TGTGCCAGCAGCTCGGGACAGATGAACACTGAAGCTTTCTTT. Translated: CASSSGQMNTEAFF. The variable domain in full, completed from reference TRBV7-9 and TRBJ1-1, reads DTGVSQNPRHKITKRGQNVTFRCDPISEHNRLYWYRQTLGQGPEFLTYFQNEAQLEKSRLLSDRFSAERPKGSFSTLEIQRTEQGDSAMYLCASSSGQMNTEAFFGQGTRLTVV.

The CDR3 loop is CASSPGQLNYGYTF. CDR3 nucleotide sequence: TGTGCCAGCTCACCAGGGCAGCTCAACTATGGCTACACCTTC. This chain links TRBV18 with TRBJ1-2; D is undetermined. The CDR3 consists of 14 residues. The germline CDR1 and CDR2 sequences are KGHSH and LQKENI. The ends were cut back, 2 bases at V and 2 bases at J, with 9 bases in the middle.

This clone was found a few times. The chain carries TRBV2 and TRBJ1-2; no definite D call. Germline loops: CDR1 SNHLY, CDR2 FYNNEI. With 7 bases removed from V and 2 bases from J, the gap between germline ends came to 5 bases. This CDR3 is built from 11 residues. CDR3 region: CASTVNYGYTF. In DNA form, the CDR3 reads TGTGCCAGCACCGTGAACTATGGCTACACCTTC.

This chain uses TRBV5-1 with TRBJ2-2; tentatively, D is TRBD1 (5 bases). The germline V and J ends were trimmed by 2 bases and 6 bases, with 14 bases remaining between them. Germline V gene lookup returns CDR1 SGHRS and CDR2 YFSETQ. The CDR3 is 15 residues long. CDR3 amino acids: CASSFREAQAGELFF. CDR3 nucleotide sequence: TGCGCCAGCAGCTTTAGGGAAGCACAGGCCGGGGAGCTGTTTTTT.

The CDR3 spells CASSHLDRGYPNEQFF. Written as DNA, the CDR3 is TGCGCCAGCAGCCACCTTGACAGGGGGTATCCCAATGAGCAGTTCTTC. The chain uses TRBV4-1 and TRBJ2-1; 9 bases match TRBD1. The length of the CDR3 is 16 residues. Trimming removed 3 bases from V and 6 bases from J; junction bases left unmatched: 9. Looked up from germline, CDR1 is MGHRA and CDR2 is YSYEKL.

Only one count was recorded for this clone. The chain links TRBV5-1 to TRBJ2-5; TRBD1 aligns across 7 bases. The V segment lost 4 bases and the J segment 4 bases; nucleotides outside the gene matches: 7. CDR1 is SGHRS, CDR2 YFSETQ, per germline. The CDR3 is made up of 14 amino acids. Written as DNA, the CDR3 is TGCGCCAGCAGCCCCGGGACAGAGGGAGAGACCCAGTACTTC. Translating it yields CASSPGTEGETQYF.

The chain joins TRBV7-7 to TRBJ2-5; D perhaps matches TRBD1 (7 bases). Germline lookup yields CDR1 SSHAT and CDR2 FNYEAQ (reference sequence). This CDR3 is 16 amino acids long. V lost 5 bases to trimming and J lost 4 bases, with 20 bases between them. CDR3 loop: CASSRGTAPGSETQYF. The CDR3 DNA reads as TGTGCCAGCAGCCGGGGGACAGCCCCCGGGTCAGAGACCCAGTACTTC.

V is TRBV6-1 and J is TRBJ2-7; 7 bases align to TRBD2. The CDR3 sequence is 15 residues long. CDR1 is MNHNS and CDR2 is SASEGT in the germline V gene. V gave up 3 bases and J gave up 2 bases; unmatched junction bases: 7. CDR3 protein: CASSDLGRTTYEQYF. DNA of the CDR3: TGTGCCAGCAGTGACCTCGGGAGGACGACCTACGAGCAGTACTTC.

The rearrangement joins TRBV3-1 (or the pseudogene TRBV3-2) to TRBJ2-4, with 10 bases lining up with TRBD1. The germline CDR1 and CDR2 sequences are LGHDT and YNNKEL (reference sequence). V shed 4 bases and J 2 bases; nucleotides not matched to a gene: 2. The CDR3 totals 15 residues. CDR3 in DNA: TGTGCCAGCAGCCGGACAGGGGGGTCCAAAAACATTCAGTACTTC. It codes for CASSRTGGSKNIQYF.

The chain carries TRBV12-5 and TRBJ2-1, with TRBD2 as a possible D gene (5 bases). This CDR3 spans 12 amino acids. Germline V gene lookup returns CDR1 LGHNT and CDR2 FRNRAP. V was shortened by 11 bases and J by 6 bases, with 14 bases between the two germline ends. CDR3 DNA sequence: TGTGCTTCCCGCCGGGATGGCAATGAGCAGTTCTTC. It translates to CASRRDGNEQFF.

The CDR3 loop reads CASSNRQGGGYTF. CDR3 DNA: TGTGCCAGCAGTAATAGACAGGGGGGAGGCTACACCTTC. The chain joins TRBV12-3 or TRBV12-4 to TRBJ1-2, with 9 bases that match TRBD1. The CDR3 runs to 13 residues. V was pared by 5 bases and J by 8 bases, with 6 bases of the junction left unmatched.

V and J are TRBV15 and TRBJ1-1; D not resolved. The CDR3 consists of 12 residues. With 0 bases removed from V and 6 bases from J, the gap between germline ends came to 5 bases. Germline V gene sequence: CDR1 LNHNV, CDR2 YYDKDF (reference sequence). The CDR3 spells CATSRDIAEAFF. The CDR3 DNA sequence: TGTGCCACCAGCAGAGATATCGCTGAAGCTTTCTTT.

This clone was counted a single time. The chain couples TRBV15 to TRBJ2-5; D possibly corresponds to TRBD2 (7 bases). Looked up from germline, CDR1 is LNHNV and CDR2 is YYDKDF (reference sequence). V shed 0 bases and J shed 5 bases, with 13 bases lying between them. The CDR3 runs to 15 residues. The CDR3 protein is CATSREGTGGETQYF. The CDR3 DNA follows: TGTGCCACCAGCAGAGAAGGTACGGGGGGCGAGACCCAGTACTTC.

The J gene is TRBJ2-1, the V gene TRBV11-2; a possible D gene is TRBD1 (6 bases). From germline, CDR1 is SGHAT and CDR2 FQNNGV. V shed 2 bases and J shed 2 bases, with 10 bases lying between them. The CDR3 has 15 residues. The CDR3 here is CASSLRGKAYNEQFF. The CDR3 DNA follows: TGTGCCAGCAGCTTAAGGGGGAAGGCCTACAATGAGCAGTTCTTC.

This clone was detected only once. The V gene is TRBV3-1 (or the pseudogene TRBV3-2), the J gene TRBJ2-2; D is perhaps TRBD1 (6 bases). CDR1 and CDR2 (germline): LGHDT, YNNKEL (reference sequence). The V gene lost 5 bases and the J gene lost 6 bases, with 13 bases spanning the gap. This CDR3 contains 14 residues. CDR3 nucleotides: TGTGCCAGCAGCGTTTCACAGGGCTCCGGGGAGCTGTTTTTT. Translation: CASSVSQGSGELFF.

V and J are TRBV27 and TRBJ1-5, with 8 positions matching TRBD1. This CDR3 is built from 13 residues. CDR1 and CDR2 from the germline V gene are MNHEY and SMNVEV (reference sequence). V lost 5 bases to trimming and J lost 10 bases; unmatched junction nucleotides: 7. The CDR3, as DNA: TGTGCCAGCAGTGCGGACAGGGCGGCTCCCCAGCATTTT. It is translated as CASSADRAAPQHF.

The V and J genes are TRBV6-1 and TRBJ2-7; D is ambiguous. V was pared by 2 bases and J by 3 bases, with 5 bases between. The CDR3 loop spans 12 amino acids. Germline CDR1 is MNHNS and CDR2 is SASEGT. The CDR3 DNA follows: TGTGCCAGCAGTGAACAGAACTACGAGCAGTACTTC. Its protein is CASSEQNYEQYF.

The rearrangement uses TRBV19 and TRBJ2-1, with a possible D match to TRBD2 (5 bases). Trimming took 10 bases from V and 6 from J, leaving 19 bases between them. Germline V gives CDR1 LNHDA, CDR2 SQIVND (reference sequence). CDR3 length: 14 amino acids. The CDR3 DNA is TGTGCCACACGCGAACATGGGAGCGGCAATGAGCAGTTCTTC. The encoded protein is CATREHGSGNEQFF.

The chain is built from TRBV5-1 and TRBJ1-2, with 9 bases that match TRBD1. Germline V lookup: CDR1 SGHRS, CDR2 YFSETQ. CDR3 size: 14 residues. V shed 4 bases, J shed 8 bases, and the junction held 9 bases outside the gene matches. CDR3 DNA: TGCGCCAGCAGCAAGGACAGGGGCTCGGAGGGCTACACCTTC. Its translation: CASSKDRGSEGYTF. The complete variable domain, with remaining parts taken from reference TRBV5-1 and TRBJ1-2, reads KAGVTQTPRYLIKTRGQQVTLSCSPISGHRSVSWYQQTPGQGLQFLFEYFSETQRNKGNFPGRFSGRQFSNSRSEMNVSTLELGDSALYLCASSKDRGSEGYTFGSGTRLTVV.

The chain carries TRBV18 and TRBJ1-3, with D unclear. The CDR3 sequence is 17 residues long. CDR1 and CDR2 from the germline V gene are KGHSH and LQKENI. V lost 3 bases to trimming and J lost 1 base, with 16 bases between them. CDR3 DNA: TGTGCCAGCTCACCCATCCCATCAGGAAATTCTGGAAACACCATATATTTT. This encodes CASSPIPSGNSGNTIYF.